These 21 T cell receptor beta chains came from one sample sequenced in a study of T cell responses to AZD1222 COVID-19 vaccine (dated by TCRdb to the early 2020s). This specimen's time point label, per the study, means: baseline before first vaccination. The receptor library was made with the immunoSEQ multiplex PCR assay. The immuneACCESS repertoire file appears here via TCRdb, limited to in-frame rearrangements. These files lack a portion of the clones; in checked studies, under half of the deficit traces to unresolved V genes, and the cause of the others is not known. The sample contains fewer than 200,000 clones, roughly 88% of them found a single time. The ten most abundant clones make up about 0.49% of the sample. The material was peripheral blood, obtained on day 0 of AZD1222 vaccination. All receptors derive from an adult in good health.

The chain links TRBV10-1 to TRBJ2-1, with 9 bases aligning to TRBD1. V gave up 5 bases and J gave up 2 bases; unmatched junction bases: 7. This CDR3 has 16 residues. Germline V gene data show CDR1 as WNHNN and CDR2 as SYGVQD (reference sequence). The CDR3 is CASSLSRDRAYNEQFF. CDR3 nucleotides: TGCGCCAGCAGTTTAAGCCGGGACAGGGCCTACAATGAGCAGTTCTTC.

This clone was observed a single time. The chain links TRBV19 to TRBJ1-2; 8 bases align to TRBD1. This CDR3 has 14 amino acids. V shed 5 bases and J 5 bases; nucleotides not matched to a gene: 7. The germline V gene has CDR1 LNHDA and CDR2 SQIVND (reference sequence). The CDR3 bases are TGTGCCAGTAGTCCGACAGGGGTGGAGTATGGCTACACCTTC. Translated, it gives CASSPTGVEYGYTF.

The chain carries TRBV5-4 and TRBJ2-1; D uncertain. V lost 1 base and J lost 5, with 10 bases in between. Per the germline V gene, CDR1 is SGHNT and CDR2 is YYREEE (reference sequence). This CDR3 contains 14 residues. CDR3 in DNA: TGTGCCAGCAGCTTGCAAGGGATTGACAATGAGCAGTTCTTC. This gives the protein CASSLQGIDNEQFF.

The J gene is TRBJ1-5, the V gene TRBV19; the D is unclear. The CDR3 contains 15 residues. Germline CDR1 LNHDA, CDR2 SQIVND (reference sequence). The germline V and J ends were trimmed by 3 bases and 2 bases, with 11 bases remaining between them. The CDR3 here is CASSIGRSGNQPQHF. CDR3 in DNA: TGTGCCAGTAGTATCGGGAGGAGTGGCAATCAGCCCCAGCATTTT.

This chain uses TRBV6-5 with TRBJ2-5; D might be TRBD2 (5 bases). The V gene lost 3 bases and the J gene lost 1 base, with 9 bases spanning the gap. From germline, CDR1 is MNHEY and CDR2 SVGAGI. There are 14 residues in the CDR3. CDR3 bases: TGTGCCAGCAGTTATCGGCGGGCCCAAGAGACCCAGTACTTC. Translated: CASSYRRAQETQYF.

This chain connects TRBV5-1 to TRBJ2-1; 7 bases are a match to TRBD2. The junction had 6 bases not matched to a gene; V was cut back by 0 bases and J by 0 bases. The CDR3 covers 17 residues. CDR1 is SGHRS, CDR2 YFSETQ, per germline. The CDR3 sequence is CASSLASSGRSYNEQFF. As DNA, the CDR3 is TGCGCCAGCAGCTTGGCCTCTAGCGGTCGCTCCTACAATGAGCAGTTCTTC.

V and J are TRBV30 and TRBJ2-1; TRBD2 matches at 13 bases. Germline CDR1 is GTSNPN and CDR2 is SVGIG (reference sequence). This CDR3 contains 14 residues. Trimming removed 2 bases from V and 7 bases from J; junction bases left unmatched: 2. CDR3 bases: TGTGCCTGGAGTCCGGGACTAGCGGGAAATGAGCAGTTCTTC. Its protein product is CAWSPGLAGNEQFF.

This clone appeared once. V and J are TRBV7-9 and TRBJ2-7; no clear D gene. Germline CDR1 is SEHNR and CDR2 is FQNEAQ (reference sequence). Trimming left V 6 bases short and J 2 bases short, with 14 bases between. The CDR3 runs 14 residues. CDR3: CASSPPGLTYEQYF. DNA of the CDR3: TGTGCCAGCAGTCCACCCGGCCTCACCTACGAGCAGTACTTC.

V usage is TRBV4-2 and J usage is TRBJ2-7; tentatively, D is TRBD1 or TRBD2 (5 bases each). V shed 4 bases and J shed 2 bases, with 15 bases lying between them. This CDR3 comprises 15 residues. Germline V CDR1 and CDR2: LGHNA, YNFKEQ. The CDR3 DNA follows: TGTGCCAGCAGCCGTCAAGTGGGGACCGCCTACGAGCAGTACTTC. It specifies CASSRQVGTAYEQYF.

V gene TRBV18 combines with J gene TRBJ1-4, with TRBD1 identical over 9 bases. The CDR3 consists of 13 residues. V shed 6 bases and J 7 bases; nucleotides not matched to a gene: 3. Germline values: CDR1 KGHSH, CDR2 LQKENI. The CDR3 protein is CASSEDRGEKLFF. DNA for the CDR3: TGTGCCAGCTCCGAGGACAGGGGTGAAAAACTGTTTTTT.

This clone was observed once. The chain links TRBV10-1 to TRBJ2-1, with 8 positions matching TRBD2. V was clipped by 6 bases and J by 1 base; unmatched bases: 8. CDR1 is WNHNN, CDR2 SYGVQD, per germline (reference sequence). CDR3 length equals 16 residues. This CDR3 is CASRASGRGSYNEQFF. In DNA, the CDR3 is TGCGCCAGCAGGGCGTCCGGGAGGGGATCCTACAATGAGCAGTTCTTC.

The chain recombines TRBV9 with TRBJ2-5; 11 bases line up with TRBD2. There are 17 residues in the CDR3. Germline CDR1 SGDLS, CDR2 YYNGEE. The trim removed 3 bases at V and 5 bases at J, leaving 12 bases unmatched. CDR3 nucleotide sequence: TGTGCCAGCAGCGCCTCGACTAGCGGGGCGGGCTGGGAGACCCAGTACTTC. Protein product: CASSASTSGAGWETQYF.

J is TRBJ1-4 and V is TRBV9, with 7 bases identical to TRBD1. Trimming at V came to 4 bases and at J to 5 bases, leaving 11 bases not matched to a gene. Germline V CDR1 and CDR2: SGDLS, YYNGEE. The CDR3 consists of 16 residues. CDR3: CASSSYRDSTNEKLFF. As DNA, the CDR3 is TGTGCCAGCAGCTCCTATCGGGACAGCACCAATGAAAAACTGTTTTTT.

The CDR3 nucleotides read TGCAGTGCTAGTGATCTACTAGCGGCCTTCCGTTACAATGAGCAGTTCTTC. Amino acid sequence: CSASDLLAAFRYNEQFF. This sequence joins TRBV20-1 and TRBJ2-1, with TRBD2 identical over 8 bases. This CDR3 is 17 amino acids long. Looked up from germline, CDR1 is DFQATT and CDR2 is SNEGSKA (reference sequence). The junction had 14 bases not matched to a gene; V was cut back by 3 bases and J by 4 bases.

This clone has just a few counts. V gene TRBV3-1 (or the pseudogene TRBV3-2) combines with J gene TRBJ1-1, with 9 bases fitting TRBD1. Looked up from germline, CDR1 is LGHDT and CDR2 is YNNKEL (reference sequence). V was pared by 4 bases and J by 7 bases, with 10 bases of the junction left unmatched. The length of the CDR3 is 15 residues. The CDR3 nucleotides are TGTGCCAGCAGCCCGACAGGGGGAGGCGAGGGTGAAGCTTTCTTT. Translation gives CASSPTGGGEGEAFF.

The chain has TRBV5-1 and TRBJ1-4, with 8 bases aligning to TRBD1. The CDR3 extends over 16 amino acids. Losses at the gene ends were 4 bases for V and 5 bases for J; bases not matched to a gene: 10. Germline values: CDR1 SGHRS, CDR2 YFSETQ. CDR3 protein: CASSNGQGDSNEKLFF. As DNA, the CDR3 is TGCGCCAGCAGCAACGGACAGGGAGATTCAAATGAAAAACTGTTTTTT.

The V gene is TRBV28, the J gene TRBJ2-2; TRBD2 is a possible D gene (6 bases). The CDR3 totals 16 residues. Trimming removed 5 bases from V and 0 bases from J, with 13 bases in between. Germline V CDR1 and CDR2: MDHEN, SYDVKM. CDR3 protein: CASSPSGGTNTGELFF. Written as DNA, the CDR3 is TGTGCCAGCAGTCCGAGCGGCGGGACGAACACCGGGGAGCTGTTTTTT.

V is TRBV28 and J is TRBJ1-5, with a possible D match to TRBD1 (5 bases). The germline gives CDR1 MDHEN, CDR2 SYDVKM. The CDR3 contains 16 residues. Trimming removed 0 bases from V and 1 base from J, with 10 bases in between. The CDR3 region is CASSLWTVGSNQPQHF. The DNA for the CDR3 is TGTGCCAGCAGTTTATGGACAGTGGGAAGCAATCAGCCCCAGCATTTT.

The rearrangement links TRBV5-1 to TRBJ2-2; 12 bases match TRBD2. The CDR3 is 15 amino acids. The V segment lost 6 bases and the J segment 4 bases; nucleotides outside the gene matches: 4. Germline CDR1 SGHRS, CDR2 YFSETQ. DNA for the CDR3: TGCGCCAGCACAAGGACTAGCGGGACCACCGGGGAGCTGTTTTTT. This translates into CASTRTSGTTGELFF.

V is TRBV9 and J is TRBJ1-2; D is unresolved. Germline-derived CDR1 and CDR2 are SGDLS and YYNGEE. Trimming cost V 0 bases and J 5 bases, with 8 bases left between them. The CDR3 runs to 13 residues. DNA for the CDR3: TGTGCCAGCAGCGTAGCGGGAGAGTATGGCTACACCTTC. This sequence encodes CASSVAGEYGYTF. Full variable domain (missing parts from reference TRBV9 and TRBJ1-2): DSGVTQTPKHLITATGQRVTLRCSPRSGDLSVYWYQQSLDQGLQFLIQYYNGEERAKGNILERFSAQQFPDLHSELNLSSLELGDSALYFCASSVAGEYGYTFGSGTRLTVV.

The genes are TRBV5-1 and TRBJ1-1; 10 bases map to TRBD1. Germline V lookup: CDR1 SGHRS, CDR2 YFSETQ. This CDR3 has 14 residues. The V segment lost 4 bases and the J segment 5 bases; nucleotides outside the gene matches: 5. The chain's CDR3 is CASSATGGRTEAFF. In DNA, the CDR3 is TGCGCCAGCAGCGCGACAGGGGGCCGGACTGAAGCTTTCTTT.